The 28 T cell receptor beta chains below come from one sample, sequenced in a study of OX40 agonist ivuxolimab in advanced cancers. Sequencing used immunoSEQ multiplex PCR; TCRdb keeps in-frame clones, though not all of them. In the table there are about 12,000 clones, around 66% of which are singletons. The sample here was CD4+ or CD8+ T cells sorted from blood, taken in a trial of the OX40 agonist ivuxolimab. The receptors derive from an adult with an advanced solid tumor such as melanoma, head and neck, liver or kidney cancer.

The CDR3 nucleotides are TGTGCCAGCAGCCTTACAGAGCCCTACAATGAGCAGTTCTTC. This sequence encodes CASSLTEPYNEQFF. This chain links TRBV28 with TRBJ2-1; D unclear. Trimming stripped 6 bases from V and 2 bases from J, with 11 bases between. CDR1 and CDR2 (germline): MDHEN, SYDVKM. The CDR3 runs 14 residues.

In this sample, this clone is medium-sized (0.01 to 0.1%). The V gene is TRBV5-4, the J gene TRBJ2-5, with D maybe TRBD2 (6 bases). Germline CDR1 SGHNT, CDR2 YYREEE (reference sequence). Trimming removed 4 bases at V and 5 bases at J, with 15 bases between. This CDR3 is built from 14 residues. The CDR3 DNA follows: TGTGCCAGCAGCCCGATGGGGGGACTGGAGACCCAGTACTTC. Protein sequence: CASSPMGGLETQYF.

This CDR3 is CASSLLGSGPEQFF. CDR3 nucleotide sequence: TGTGCCAGCAGTTTATTAGGGTCGGGCCCAGAGCAGTTCTTC. The genes are TRBV28 and TRBJ2-1; D is ambiguous. Germline V lookup: CDR1 MDHEN, CDR2 SYDVKM. V gave up 1 base and J gave up 10 bases, with 14 bases separating them. This CDR3 is built from 14 residues.

The chain combines TRBV4-3 with TRBJ2-7, with 8 bases aligning to TRBD2. CDR1 is LGHNA and CDR2 is YSLEER in the germline V gene. The CDR3 is 14 residues long. V dropped 0 bases and J dropped 3; count of bases not matched to a gene: 1. CDR3 in DNA: TGCGCCAGCAGCCAAGACCGGGGGGGCTACGAGCAGTACTTC. Residues: CASSQDRGGYEQYF.

This clone appeared once. This chain connects TRBV6-5 to TRBJ2-1, with 12 bases matching TRBD2. Germline trimming cut 6 bases from V and 3 bases from J; bases unmatched to any gene: 3. From germline, CDR1 is MNHEY and CDR2 SVGAGI. This CDR3 has 15 amino acids. The CDR3 DNA sequence: TGTGCCAGCAGCCAACTAGCGGGAGGCTACAATGAGCAGTTCTTC. Amino acid sequence: CASSQLAGGYNEQFF.

This sequence joins TRBV4-3 and TRBJ1-1, with D unclear. This CDR3 spans 14 amino acids. CDR1 and CDR2 from the germline V gene are LGHNA and YSLEER. V lost 0 bases and J 6 bases, leaving 11 bases between the germline ends. CDR3 protein: CASSQDRGKSEAFF. The CDR3 DNA follows: TGCGCCAGCAGCCAAGATCGTGGCAAATCTGAAGCTTTCTTT.

The sample holds one count of this clone. The J gene is TRBJ2-7, the V gene TRBV6-6; either TRBD1 or TRBD2 may supply D (5 bases each). The CDR3 length is 13 residues. V lost 6 bases to trimming and J lost 2 bases, with 11 bases between them. Looked up from germline, CDR1 is MNHNY and CDR2 is SVGAGI (reference sequence). The CDR3 region has the DNA TGTGCCAGCAGCAGGGACCCAACCTACGAGCAGTACTTC. Residues: CASSRDPTYEQYF.

The chain links TRBV19 to TRBJ2-6; D not certain. This CDR3 is built from 14 residues. The V gene's germline CDR1 is LNHDA and CDR2 SQIVND (reference sequence). Trimming took off 5 bases at V and 0 bases at J, with 5 bases between the two ends. CDR3 in amino acids: CASSLSSGANVLTF. The CDR3 DNA reads as TGTGCCAGTAGTCTCAGCTCTGGGGCCAACGTCCTGACTTTC.

This clone was found once. The rearrangement uses TRBV5-1 and TRBJ1-6; 10 nucleotides match TRBD1. V lost 4 bases to trimming and J lost 6 bases; unmatched junction nucleotides: 13. This CDR3 region has 18 residues. The V gene's germline CDR1 is SGHRS and CDR2 YFSETQ. The DNA for the CDR3 is TGCGCCAGCAGCCTAACCGGGACAGGGGTCTTGGGTAATTCACCCCTCCACTTT. It is translated as CASSLTGTGVLGNSPLHF.

The chain carries TRBV4-2 and TRBJ1-3; D perhaps matches TRBD1 (6 bases). The V end lost 6 bases, the J end lost 4 bases, and 13 bases lay between the germline ends. The CDR3 loop spans 14 amino acids. Germline CDR1 LGHNA, CDR2 YNFKEQ. This chain's CDR3 is CASRHPGVGNTIYF. CDR3 sequence (DNA): TGTGCCAGCAGGCACCCAGGGGTCGGAAACACCATATATTTT.

The chain uses TRBV7-2 and TRBJ2-1; D may be TRBD1 (6 bases). The germline V gene encodes CDR1 SGHTA and CDR2 FQGNSA. CDR3 size: 15 residues. V lost 2 bases and J 3 bases, leaving 11 bases between the germline ends. CDR3 residues: CASSLTAGVYNEQFF. The CDR3 coding sequence is TGTGCCAGCAGCTTAACGGCAGGGGTCTACAATGAGCAGTTCTTC.

The rearrangement uses TRBV5-1 and TRBJ2-1; 9 bases map to TRBD1. Germline CDR1 reads SGHRS; CDR2 reads YFSETQ. The CDR3 has 18 residues. After removal of 2 bases from V and 8 bases from J, the junction contained 17 bases not matched to a gene. CDR3 sequence (DNA): TGCGCCAGCAGCTTCCTCGGGGTGGGAGGGACAGGGACGGATGAGCAGTTCTTC. This encodes CASSFLGVGGTGTDEQFF.

The chain combines TRBV28 with TRBJ2-5; D is unresolved. CDR1 and CDR2 (germline): MDHEN, SYDVKM. V lost 4 bases, J lost 3 bases, and 3 bases lay in between. The CDR3 covers 11 residues. The CDR3 DNA reads as TGTGCCAGCAGTTGGGAAGAGACCCAGTACTTC. Translating gives CASSWEETQYF.

This clone was counted a single time. The CDR3 bases are TGTGCCAGCAGCTTGGAGGAGACCCAGTACTTC. Residues: CASSLEETQYF. V and J are TRBV5-4 and TRBJ2-5; no clear D. V lost 0 bases and J 5 bases, leaving 2 bases between the germline ends. The CDR3 length is 11 residues. Germline V gene sequence: CDR1 SGHNT, CDR2 YYREEE (reference sequence). Based on the CDR3 plus reference TRBV5-4 and TRBJ2-5, the full variable domain is ETGVTQSPTHLIKTRGQQVTLRCSSQSGHNTVSWYQQALGQGPQFIFQYYREEENGRGNFPPRFSGLQFPNYSSELNVNALELDDSALYLCASSLEETQYFGPGTRLLVL.

Note on this clone: At one boundary the junction diverges from the germline segment, which might be a read error. The chain employs TRBV28 and TRBJ1-3; D is unclear. The CDR3 loop spans 14 amino acids. The germline CDR1 and CDR2 sequences are MDHEN and SYDVKM. In DNA, the CDR3 is TGTGCCAGCAGTTTAGAGTACGGAGGAAACACCACATATTTT. Residues: CASSLEYGGNTTYF.

This clone was seen only a few times. This chain uses TRBV6-5 with TRBJ2-7; D remains unclear. The CDR3 runs to 10 residues. Trimming took 8 bases from V and 3 from J, leaving 5 bases between them. Germline V CDR1 and CDR2: MNHEY, SVGAGI. In DNA, the CDR3 is TGTGCCAGCGGGGTCTACGAGCAGTACTTC. Its translation: CASGVYEQYF.

The chain is built from TRBV7-6 and TRBJ2-2; no reliable D call. CDR3 length: 13 residues. Germline V gene lookup returns CDR1 SGHVS and CDR2 FNYEAQ. Trimming stripped 5 bases from V and 5 bases from J, with 9 bases between. CDR3 coding DNA: TGTGCCAGCAGCCCTACAGTAACCGGGGAGCTGTTTTTT. Amino acid sequence: CASSPTVTGELFF.

This chain uses TRBV28 with TRBJ2-1; D is undetermined. This CDR3 contains 12 residues. Germline V gene lookup returns CDR1 MDHEN and CDR2 SYDVKM. V was clipped by 5 bases and J by 8 bases, with 10 bases between them. The CDR3 protein is CASSRLADEQFF. CDR3 nucleotide sequence: TGTGCCAGCAGTAGGCTCGCCGATGAGCAGTTCTTC. The full variable domain, its missing parts supplied by reference TRBV28 and TRBJ2-1, is DVKVTQSSRYLVKRTGEKVFLECVQDMDHENMFWYRQDPGLGLRLIYFSYDVKMKEKGDIPEGYSVSREKKERFSLILESASTNQTSMYLCASSRLADEQFFGPGTRLTVL.

The genes are TRBV7-9 and TRBJ1-4, with D hard to call. CDR3 length equals 14 residues. Germline lookup yields CDR1 SEHNR and CDR2 FQNEAQ (reference sequence). The V end was cut by 5 bases, the J end by 0 bases, with 7 bases between. The CDR3 region has the DNA TGTGCCAGCAGCCCACTTGCAACTAATGAAAAACTGTTTTTT. It translates to CASSPLATNEKLFF.

The CDR3 region is CASSPGYAYEQYF. DNA of the CDR3: TGTGCCAGCAGCCCAGGGTATGCCTACGAGCAGTACTTC. The chain joins TRBV28 to TRBJ2-7; TRBD1 might be the D (5 bases). CDR1 and CDR2 from the germline V gene are MDHEN and SYDVKM. Trimming shortened V by 6 bases and J by 2 bases, and 11 bases separated the two germline ends. The CDR3 has 13 amino acids.

The chain links TRBV13 to TRBJ2-7; D call uncertain. The V end was cut by 5 bases, the J end by 2 bases, with 10 bases between. Germline CDR1 PRHDT, CDR2 FYEKMQ (reference sequence). CDR3 size: 13 residues. The CDR3 loop reads CASSPGRTYEQYF. The DNA for the CDR3 is TGTGCCAGCAGCCCAGGACGGACCTACGAGCAGTACTTC.

The chain recombines TRBV9 with TRBJ1-2; D might be TRBD1 (5 bases). Germline-derived CDR1 and CDR2 are SGDLS and YYNGEE. The V and J ends lost 0 bases and 7 bases respectively, with 16 bases between them. The CDR3 loop spans 15 amino acids. The CDR3 sequence: CASSVDDWGESGYTF. DNA of the CDR3: TGTGCCAGCAGCGTAGATGATTGGGGGGAGTCTGGCTACACCTTC. The entire variable domain, with the rest obtained from reference TRBV9 and TRBJ1-2, is as follows: DSGVTQTPKHLITATGQRVTLRCSPRSGDLSVYWYQQSLDQGLQFLIQYYNGEERAKGNILERFSAQQFPDLHSELNLSSLELGDSALYFCASSVDDWGESGYTFGSGTRLTVV.

This clone was detected only a few times. This chain uses TRBV5-6 with TRBJ2-1; D ambiguous. Germline V CDR1 and CDR2: SGHDT, YYEEEE. V lost 0 bases and J 0 bases, leaving 4 bases between the germline ends. This CDR3 is built from 14 residues. CDR3 DNA: TGTGCCAGCAGCTTGGCAGGCTCCTACAATGAGCAGTTCTTC. Protein product: CASSLAGSYNEQFF.

V and J are TRBV7-9 and TRBJ2-7; D is unclear. Germline V gene lookup returns CDR1 SEHNR and CDR2 FQNEAQ (reference sequence). This CDR3 has 15 residues. V lost 5 bases to trimming and J lost 2 bases, with 16 bases between them. For the CDR3, the DNA is TGTGCCAGCAGCCGTCCGGGCCCCAACACCTACGAGCAGTACTTC. The encoded protein is CASSRPGPNTYEQYF.

The chain links TRBV25-1 to TRBJ2-1; 12 bases line up with TRBD2. This CDR3 contains 18 residues. Germline V lookup: CDR1 MGHDK, CDR2 SYGVNS. J lost 2 bases, V lost 4 bases, and 9 bases had no gene match. This chain's CDR3 is CASSAPSTSGGPYNEQFF. The DNA of the CDR3 is TGTGCCAGCAGTGCTCCCTCGACTAGCGGGGGTCCCTACAATGAGCAGTTCTTC.

The sample holds a few counts of this clone. The rearrangement joins TRBV6-4 to TRBJ2-5; perhaps TRBD1 as D (6 bases). Trimming removed 3 bases at V and 1 base at J, with 15 bases between. CDR1 and CDR2 (germline): MRHNA, SNTAGT. The CDR3 is 16 residues long. The CDR3 protein is CASSEGGGRGQETQYF. The CDR3 nucleotides are TGTGCCAGCAGTGAAGGGGGTGGGAGAGGCCAAGAGACCCAGTACTTC.

This CDR3 is CASSFSGQLMNTEAFF. CDR3 in DNA: TGTGCCAGCAGTTTTTCGGGACAGCTCATGAACACTGAAGCTTTCTTT. The chain uses TRBV27 and TRBJ1-1; 7 positions match TRBD1. The CDR3 has 16 residues. The V and J ends lost 3 bases and 0 bases, in that order; junction bases with no gene match: 7. Germline V gene sequence: CDR1 MNHEY, CDR2 SMNVEV (reference sequence).

This clone was detected only a few times. The chain recombines TRBV28 with TRBJ2-1; D may correspond to TRBD1 or TRBD2 (5 bases each). The CDR3 runs to 15 residues. V was clipped by 2 bases and J by 8 bases, with 16 bases between them. The germline CDR1 and CDR2 sequences are MDHEN and SYDVKM. The CDR3 bases are TGTGCCAGCAGTTTAACCTTGGGGGACGACGATGAGCAGTTCTTC. Encoded protein: CASSLTLGDDDEQFF.